Listed here is a single TCR beta chain. Its antigen is still unknown. Per-nucleotide qualities are absent, and no much larger clonotype sits a single base away. Using the deep immunoSEQ assay, TCR CDR3 regions were amplified from genomic DNA by multiplex PCR. Extracted genomic DNA from each cell subset was spread evenly across all wells of several immunoSEQ 96-well plates, with each plate serving as a replicate. For sorted subsets, approximately 210 ng of genomic DNA, equivalent to roughly 33,000 T cell genomes, went into each replicate PCR. Purified libraries were measured with a Qubit 3.0 fluorometer, size-checked on a Bioanalyzer 2100, and measured again with the KAPA Library Quantification kit. A separate single-read 150-cycle Illumina NextSeq 550 flow cell was used to sequence each immunoSEQ 96-well plate. Turning to the authors' computational methods: Because the immunoSEQ output included only junctional sequences and no quality scores, the filtering could not be the same as the filtering used for full-length reads. Sequences were annotated with PyIR, a Python wrapper for IgBLAST v1.9, and V/J genes and CDR3 were assigned using IMGT germline references. Reads with weak V/J assignments (E-value above 1e-6), missing CDR3, stop codons, out-of-frame junctions, or ambiguous translated residues were removed. A V3J clonotype was defined by an identical inferred V gene, J gene, and CDR3 amino acid sequence. Percentage overlap between repertoires was computed as shared unique clonotypes divided by the size of the smaller repertoire. Richness of each repertoire was evaluated using RTK rarefaction, the Chao1 estimator, and Recon v2.1 estimates of unobserved clonotypes. For all TCRbeta clonotypes obtained by the gDNA method from a handful of donors, generation probabilities were computed with OLGA. Not all clones reach the TCRdb copy of this immuneACCESS table, which keeps in-frame sequences only. Checked studies attribute under half of the gap to unresolved V genes and leave the rest unexplained. That table gives V, J and clone size, and the DNA gave D and trimming. In all, the sample holds roughly 1 million clones, and more than 75% of those were seen once. More than 0.5% of the sample rests with the top ten.

The donors were healthy, HIV-negative adults who had no recently reported acute infections or vaccinations. Every donor was a Caucasian adult residing in Nashville, Tennessee, USA. CD4+ T cells were enriched through magnetic negative selection, after which naive cells were positively selected on CD45RA and the remaining negative fraction served as the memory subset. Blood was obtained by leukapheresis, after which PBMCs were separated by Ficoll-Histopaque density gradient centrifugation and cryopreserved in liquid nitrogen vapor phase. Purity and quantity of every magnetically sorted T cell population were checked by analytical flow cytometry. From each sorted fraction, genomic DNA was isolated and quantified by UV absorbance on a Nanodrop 2000c. CDR1 and CDR2 were assigned from the germline V gene (reference sequence) as LNHDA and SQIVND. The cysteine opens and the phenylalanine closes a CDR3 of 13 amino acids. Only CDR3 DNA remains: 39 bases, in frame from the first base. Trimming accounts for 7 bases at V and 5 bases at J, while the number of junction bases matched to no gene is 3.

The sample originates from a study of shared clonotypes between healthy human individuals (dated by TCRdb to the early 2020s). Notes on the research overall: The cohort included a few men and a couple of women between 18 and 49 years of age. Between about 0.94 and 8.9 billion PBMCs per donor were obtained by leukapheresis. Per donor, three plates each were used for CD4 naive and CD4 memory, two for CD8 naive, and one for CD8 memory. To increase sequencing depth and limit assay-specific biases, TCR repertoire library preparation and sequencing were carried out by different laboratories using diverse techniques. Blood TCR repertoires of about 5 healthy adults were deeply sequenced to estimate repertoire size and the extent of clonotype sharing between individuals.

Broader findings and caveats from the paper: The genetic and exposure-history diversity represented was limited by the small number of donors. Even with the large sequencing depth, rarefaction of the sorted-subset datasets indicated that sequencing was incomplete. Pairwise subsampling led to the expectation that sequencing depth would affect the degree of clonotype sharing among donors. Higher generation probabilities were observed for clonotypes shared by all four sorted-subset donors than for non-shared clonotypes. Sampling was restricted to blood, and TCR repertoires in tissues likely differ from the TCR repertoires found in blood. Naive subsets generally had larger estimated clonotype richness than memory subsets did. Sharing across a handful of donors was observed for around 5% of naive CD4, under 4% of naive CD8, 2% to 2.5% of memory CD4, and roughly 0.4% of memory CD8 clonotypes.

Material: memory CD4+ T cells from PBMCs. Interpreted using the paper, the cell subset or site label stands for: CD45RA-negative fraction. This clonotype was sampled from a man aged 18-30 years in good health. Some clones in this sample may be carry-over from other donors' samples. The chain employs TRBV19 and TRBJ2-2; the junction holds 8 bases that match TRBD1. At the DNA level, the sequence is TGTGCCAGTACGGACAGGGCTACCGGGGAGCTGTTTTTT. It codes for CASTDRATGELFF.